Listed below are T cell receptor beta chains from one sample, sequenced in a study of early T cells in non-severe SARS-CoV-2 infection. TCRdb used MiXCR to reprocess the 5' RACE reads, holding one entry per CDR3 protein. The sample includes tens of thousands of distinct CDR3 sequences, roughly 13% of them seen just once. The material sequenced was whole blood. These receptors originate from an adult who was a healthcare worker with PCR-confirmed SARS-CoV-2 infection or an uninfected control (not recorded which). CDR3s include the opening cysteine and the closing phenylalanine or tryptophan. The D gene is left open where the match is weak. Part of the rows lack a size; the others show once, few, many or a class for expanded clones.

J,V,D,size,CDR3,DNA
TRBJ2-3,TRBV5-4,TRBD1,many,CASSLQGQRTDTQYF,TGTGCCAGCAGCTTGCAGGGACAGCGCACAGATACGCAGTATTTT
TRBJ2-1,TRBV29-1,NA,many,CSVARLGNEQFF,TGCAGCGTTGCTCGTCTGGGCAATGAGCAGTTCTTC
TRBJ1-1,TRBV18,NA,many,CASSPIGPNPNTEAFF,TGTGCCAGCTCACCAATTGGCCCCAACCCGAACACTGAAGCTTTCTTT
TRBJ2-2,TRBV14,NA,NA,CASSPRTGLNTGELFF,TGTGCCAGCAGCCCAAGGACGGGGCTTAACACCGGGGAGCTGTTTTTT
TRBJ2-3,TRBV19,NA,many,CASSTNGGRTDTQYF,TGTGCCAGTAGTACAAATGGGGGGCGTACAGATACGCAGTATTTT
TRBJ2-1,TRBV10-3,TRBD2,NA,CAISGSGSSYNEQFF,TGTGCCATCAGTGGTAGCGGGAGCTCCTACAATGAGCAGTTCTTC
TRBJ2-5,TRBV11-2,NA,many,CASSSQGFQETQYF,TGTGCCAGCAGCTCACAGGGTTTCCAAGAGACCCAGTACTTC
TRBJ2-5,TRBV3-1,TRBD2,many,CASSKLAGVRQETQYF,TGTGCCAGCAGCAAACTAGCGGGAGTTCGTCAAGAGACCCAGTACTTC
TRBJ1-1,TRBV4-1,NA,NA,CASSHPLVNTEAFF,TGCGCCAGCAGCCATCCCTTGGTAAACACTGAAGCTTTCTTT
TRBJ1-5,TRBV7-2,NA,many,CASSLRRGNQPQHF,TGTGCCAGCAGCCTACGTCGAGGCAATCAGCCCCAGCATTTT
TRBJ2-1,TRBV20-1,NA,few,CSARSLAVNEQFF,TGCAGTGCTAGGTCGTTAGCAGTCAATGAGCAGTTCTTC
TRBJ2-7,TRBV10-1,TRBD2,few,CATNTSGNNEQYF,TGCGCCACCAACACTAGCGGGAACAACGAGCAGTACTTC
TRBJ2-7,TRBV2,NA,NA,CASSGPSVYSHEQYF,TGTGCCAGCAGTGGGCCTAGCGTTTACTCCCACGAGCAGTACTTC
TRBJ1-1,TRBV6-5,NA,medium-sized,CASSYYTEAFF,TGTGCCAGCAGTTACTACACTGAAGCTTTCTTT
TRBJ2-7,TRBV6-2/TRBV6-3,TRBD2,few,CASSRGLAGAYEQYF,TGTGCCAGCAGTAGGGGACTAGCGGGAGCCTACGAGCAGTACTTC
TRBJ2-1,TRBV7-9,TRBD2,NA,CASSLDASGIGWNEQFF,TGTGCCAGCAGCTTAGATGCTAGCGGGATCGGGTGGAATGAGCAGTTCTTC
TRBJ2-2,TRBV7-9,NA,many,CASSSQMNTGELFF,TGTGCCAGCAGTTCACAGATGAACACCGGGGAGCTGTTTTTT
TRBJ2-5,TRBV28,NA,NA,CASSLYVEETQYF,TGTGCCAGCAGTTTATACGTAGAAGAGACCCAGTACTTC
TRBJ2-3,TRBV5-1,TRBD2,NA,CASSLNLAGVVPDTQYF,TGCGCCAGCAGCTTGAACCTAGCGGGAGTGGTGCCAGATACGCAGTATTTT
TRBJ1-2,TRBV7-9,NA,NA,CASSLVHGYTF,TGTGCCAGCAGCTTAGTGCATGGCTACACCTTC
TRBJ1-4,TRBV28,NA,many,CASSLILRNEKLFF,TGTGCCAGCAGTTTAATCCTGCGGAATGAAAAACTGTTTTTT
TRBJ2-6,TRBV27,NA,few,CASTPGTHLSGANVLTF,TGTGCCAGCACTCCCGGGACTCACCTCTCTGGGGCCAACGTCCTGACTTTC
TRBJ2-2,TRBV24-1,NA,NA,CATSDPGTPTGELFF,TGTGCCACCAGTGACCCTGGGACCCCCACCGGGGAGCTGTTTTTT
TRBJ2-1,TRBV2,NA,many,CASTPVGSEQFF,TGTGCCAGCACCCCCGTGGGCAGTGAGCAGTTCTTC
TRBJ2-2,TRBV5-5,NA,few,CASSLWRVNTGELFF,TGTGCCAGCAGCTTGTGGCGGGTGAACACCGGGGAGCTGTTTTTT
TRBJ2-5,TRBV20-1,NA,many,CSARDNAYQETQYF,TGCAGTGCTAGGGACAATGCGTACCAAGAGACCCAGTACTTC
TRBJ2-2,TRBV6-4,NA,NA,CASSRPGGELFF,TGTGCCAGCAGTCGACCTGGCGGGGAGCTGTTTTTT
TRBJ1-4,TRBV29-1,NA,few,CSATPRGGGNEKLFF,TGCAGCGCTACGCCAAGGGGAGGAGGAAATGAAAAACTGTTTTTT
TRBJ1-1,TRBV5-1,TRBD1,NA,CASSLEGQFAFF,TGCGCCAGCAGCTTGGAGGGACAGTTTGCTTTCTTT
TRBJ1-2,TRBV7-9,NA,many,CASSPYGGVGYPYGYTF,TGTGCCAGCAGCCCTTACGGAGGGGTGGGCTACCCCTATGGCTACACCTTC
TRBJ2-1,TRBV21-1,NA,NA,CASSRQNRESEQFF,TGTGCCAGCAGCAGGCAGAATCGGGAGAGTGAGCAGTTCTTC
TRBJ1-6,TRBV29-1,TRBD1,NA,CSVGTGEDSPLHF,TGCAGCGTCGGGACAGGGGAGGACTCACCCCTCCACTTT
TRBJ2-1,TRBV5-5,NA,few,CASSPDGLSYNEQFF,TGTGCCAGCAGTCCCGACGGTCTCTCCTACAATGAGCAGTTCTTC
TRBJ2-7,TRBV20-1,TRBD2,many,CSARERGYEQYF,TGCAGTGCTAGGGAGCGGGGCTACGAGCAGTACTTC